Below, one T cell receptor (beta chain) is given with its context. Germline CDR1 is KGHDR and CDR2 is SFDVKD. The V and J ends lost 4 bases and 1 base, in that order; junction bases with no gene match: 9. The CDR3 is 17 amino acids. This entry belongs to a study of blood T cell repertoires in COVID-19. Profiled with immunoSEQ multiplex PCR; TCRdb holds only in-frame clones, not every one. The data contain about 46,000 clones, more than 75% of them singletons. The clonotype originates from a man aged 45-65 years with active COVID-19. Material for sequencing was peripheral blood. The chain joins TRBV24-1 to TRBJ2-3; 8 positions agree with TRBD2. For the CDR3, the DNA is TGTGCCACCAGTGACCCCTCGGGAGGGGACGGCACAGATACGCAGTATTTT. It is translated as CATSDPSGGDGTDTQYF.